The 32 T cell receptor beta chains in this list originate from one sample, sequenced in a study of blood T cell repertoires in COVID-19. The assay was immunoSEQ multiplex PCR, and TCRdb's table has in-frame clones only and misses some. The sample has under 100,000 clones, 85% seen once; the top ten hold roughly 10%. The sequenced material came from peripheral blood. The source is a woman in her seventies with active or convalescent COVID-19.

The CDR3, as DNA: TGTGCCAGCAGTTTGGTCAGGGGGGGCAATCAGCCCCAGCATTTT. Protein: CASSLVRGGNQPQHF. The rearrangement links TRBV28 to TRBJ1-5, with 7 positions matching TRBD1. The germline V gene has CDR1 MDHEN and CDR2 SYDVKM. V trimming: 3 bases; J trimming: 2 bases; junction bases outside the gene matches: 4. This CDR3 region has 15 residues.

The J gene is TRBJ1-6, the V gene TRBV2; D gene unclear. The CDR3 contains 13 residues. V lost 3 bases and J 13 bases, leaving 13 bases between the germline ends. CDR1 and CDR2 from the germline V gene are SNHLY and FYNNEI. The CDR3 region is CASSESPPEPLHF. As DNA, the CDR3 is TGTGCCAGCAGTGAGTCGCCCCCTGAGCCCCTCCACTTT.

The V gene is TRBV4-1, the J gene TRBJ1-5; D gene unclear. The CDR3 is 13 amino acids. Germline assignment: CDR1 MGHRA and CDR2 YSYEKL. V lost 1 base and J lost 7, with 8 bases in between. CDR3 DNA: TGCGCCAGCAGCCAAGCCGGGTCCCAGCCCCAGCATTTT. Translation: CASSQAGSQPQHF.

This sequence joins TRBV6-5 and TRBJ1-2, with 7 bases lining up with TRBD1. The CDR3 is 13 residues long. V was pared by 6 bases and J by 5 bases, with 6 bases of the junction left unmatched. Germline CDR1 and CDR2: MNHEY and SVGAGI. The CDR3 bases are TGTGCCAGCAGACCGGGACAGACTTATGGCTACACCTTC. It yields the protein CASRPGQTYGYTF.

The chain has TRBV9 and TRBJ1-3; TRBD1 might be the D (5 bases). Per the germline V gene, CDR1 is SGDLS and CDR2 is YYNGEE. V lost 3 bases, J lost 3 bases, and 13 bases lay in between. This CDR3 region has 15 residues. The CDR3 region is CASSAPGTLGNTIYF. For the CDR3, the DNA is TGTGCCAGCAGCGCCCCCGGGACTCTTGGAAACACCATATATTTT.

This chain links TRBV5-1 with TRBJ1-1; 7 nucleotides match TRBD1. The junction had 14 bases not matched to a gene; V was cut back by 3 bases and J by 6 bases. From germline, CDR1 is SGHRS and CDR2 YFSETQ. This CDR3 contains 16 residues. The CDR3, as DNA: TGCGCCAGCAGCTCGGGAGCAACAGGGGCTCCGGCTGAAGCTTTCTTT. Translated: CASSSGATGAPAEAFF.

This clone has a handful of counts. V is TRBV7-9 and J is TRBJ2-7, with a possible D match to TRBD1 (6 bases). This CDR3 region has 12 residues. V shed 5 bases and J shed 7 bases, with 12 bases lying between them. CDR1 is SEHNR and CDR2 is FQNEAQ in the germline V gene (reference sequence). This CDR3 is CASSRVGQEQYF. In DNA form, the CDR3 reads TGTGCCAGCAGCAGGGTCGGACAGGAGCAGTACTTC.

In its sample, this clone was seen once. The chain has TRBV4-1 and TRBJ2-3; D gene unclear. The CDR3 runs 13 residues. V gave up 1 base and J gave up 3 bases, with 5 bases separating them. The germline CDR1 and CDR2 sequences are MGHRA and YSYEKL. CDR3 protein: CASSQVLTDTQYF. CDR3 bases: TGCGCCAGCAGCCAAGTTTTAACAGATACGCAGTATTTT.

The chain uses TRBV7-9 and TRBJ2-5; 8 bases are shared with TRBD2. The V and J ends lost 1 base and 2 bases, in that order; junction bases with no gene match: 6. From germline, CDR1 is SEHNR and CDR2 FQNEAQ (reference sequence). The CDR3 spans 16 residues. The CDR3: CASSLERLALQETQYF. CDR3 in DNA: TGTGCCAGCAGCTTAGAGAGACTAGCGCTACAAGAGACCCAGTACTTC. Drawing the rest from reference TRBV7-9 and TRBJ2-5, the complete variable domain is DTGVSQNPRHKITKRGQNVTFRCDPISEHNRLYWYRQTLGQGPEFLTYFQNEAQLEKSRLLSDRFSAERPKGSFSTLEIQRTEQGDSAMYLCASSLERLALQETQYFGPGTRLLVL.

The sample holds a few counts of this clone. The chain couples TRBV7-2 to TRBJ2-1; TRBD2 matches at 7 bases. V shed 1 base, J shed 9 bases, and the junction held 9 bases outside the gene matches. Germline V lookup: CDR1 SGHTA, CDR2 FQGNSA. CDR3 length equals 15 residues. The CDR3 nucleotides read TGTGCCAGCAGCTTAGACCGGCGGGGGTTCAGTGAGCAGTTCTTC. It codes for CASSLDRRGFSEQFF.

V gene TRBV5-6 combines with J gene TRBJ2-7; no clear D gene. V was pared by 3 bases and J by 1 base, with 5 bases between. Germline CDR1 SGHDT, CDR2 YYEEEE. CDR3 length equals 12 residues. In nucleotides, the CDR3 is TGTGCCAGCAGCTCCCGGTCCTACGAGCAGTACTTC. Translated, it gives CASSSRSYEQYF.

The rearrangement uses TRBV6-5 and TRBJ1-5, with 8 bases identical to TRBD1. There are 12 residues in the CDR3. Germline CDR1 and CDR2: MNHEY and SVGAGI. The V segment lost 7 bases and the J segment 5 bases; nucleotides outside the gene matches: 1. CDR3 protein: CASKTGDQPQHF. CDR3 nucleotides: TGTGCCAGCAAGACAGGGGATCAGCCCCAGCATTTT.

The chain joins TRBV29-1 to TRBJ1-2; D is uncertain. The germline gives CDR1 SQVTM, CDR2 ANQGSEA. The CDR3 is 14 amino acids. V was trimmed by 0 bases and J by 4 bases, leaving 12 bases between them. The CDR3 region has the DNA TGCAGCGTTGAAGATCCGACTCCAATCTATGGCTACACCTTC. It yields the protein CSVEDPTPIYGYTF.

V gene TRBV4-3 combines with J gene TRBJ2-1, with D perhaps TRBD2 (5 bases). The CDR3 runs to 13 residues. Per germline, CDR1 LGHNA and CDR2 YSLEER. Trimming left V 3 bases short and J 15 bases short, with 18 bases between. CDR3 sequence reads: CASSQAPDWPRFF. DNA of the CDR3: TGCGCCAGCAGCCAGGCGCCGGACTGGCCGCGGTTCTTC.

V is TRBV5-4 and J is TRBJ1-1; weak D call: TRBD1 (6 bases). In germline, CDR1 is SGHNT, CDR2 YYREEE (reference sequence). Trimming took 0 bases from V and 10 from J, leaving 13 bases between them. This CDR3 has 13 residues. The CDR3 region has the DNA TGTGCCAGCAGCTTGGATGGGCAGGGGCGAGCTTTCTTT. Amino acid sequence: CASSLDGQGRAFF.

This clone was detected a few times. It is unclear where the CDR3 begins or ends on the DNA, so no DNA is shown, and the CDR3 is as TCRdb lists it. V gene TRBV21-1 combines with J gene TRBJ1-1; the table calls TRBD1, which could not be checked here. TRBV21-1 is designated a pseudogene. 19 amino acids form the CDR3, both terminal residues included. CDR3 protein: CASSKDKNRKVGRGTEAFF.

The chain has TRBV28 and TRBJ2-2; D perhaps matches TRBD1 (5 bases). Trimming removed 3 bases at V and 3 bases at J, with 8 bases between. The CDR3 runs 14 residues. Germline lookup yields CDR1 MDHEN and CDR2 SYDVKM. CDR3 amino acids: CASSFSGYTGELFF. CDR3 coding DNA: TGTGCCAGCAGTTTTTCAGGGTACACCGGGGAGCTGTTTTTT.

The chain recombines TRBV6-5 with TRBJ1-6; D gene unclear. The CDR3 extends over 16 amino acids. Looked up from germline, CDR1 is MNHEY and CDR2 is SVGAGI. The germline V and J ends were trimmed by 3 bases and 0 bases, with 9 bases remaining between them. Here the CDR3 DNA reads TGTGCCAGCAGTTATAGGCGGGGCTCCTATAATTCACCCCTCCACTTT. It encodes CASSYRRGSYNSPLHF.

The chain carries TRBV9 and TRBJ2-5; 7 nucleotides agree with TRBD1. This CDR3 has 16 amino acids. CDR1 and CDR2 from the germline V gene are SGDLS and YYNGEE. Unmatched junction bases numbered 9, after V lost 3 bases and J lost 1 base. This CDR3 reads CASSAEFRTGQETQYF. The CDR3 DNA is TGTGCCAGCAGCGCGGAATTCCGGACAGGCCAAGAGACCCAGTACTTC.

The chain employs TRBV29-1 and TRBJ1-1; no definite D call. The V end lost 6 bases, the J end lost 8 bases, and 16 bases lay between the germline ends. Germline loops: CDR1 SQVTM, CDR2 ANQGSEA. The CDR3 runs to 12 residues. CDR3 in DNA: TGCAGCGTCCGAAGATCAGGTTGGGAAGCTTTCTTT. Translating it yields CSVRRSGWEAFF.

The chain combines TRBV6-1 with TRBJ2-7; 8 bases agree with TRBD1. V dropped 4 bases and J dropped 3; count of bases not matched to a gene: 11. CDR3 length equals 16 residues. Germline V CDR1 and CDR2: MNHNS, SASEGT. The CDR3 bases are TGTGCCAGCAGTGCTAACTTCCAGGGGGCCGTCTACGAGCAGTACTTC. Translation gives CASSANFQGAVYEQYF.

The chain uses TRBV2 and TRBJ1-2; D might be TRBD1 (6 bases). This CDR3 is built from 17 residues. Germline CDR1 reads SNHLY; CDR2 reads FYNNEI. The V gene lost 6 bases and the J gene lost 5 bases, with 25 bases spanning the gap. The CDR3 region is CASRGVDSSQGHYGYTF. DNA for the CDR3: TGTGCCAGCAGGGGCGTGGACAGCTCTCAAGGACATTATGGCTACACCTTC. The variable domain in full, completed from reference TRBV2 and TRBJ1-2, reads EPEVTQTPSHQVTQMGQEVILRCVPISNHLYFYWYRQILGQKVEFLVSFYNNEISEKSEIFDDQFSVERPDGSNFTLKIRSTKLEDSAMYFCASRGVDSSQGHYGYTFGSGTRLTVV.

This clone was detected once. The chain combines TRBV6-2 or TRBV6-3 with TRBJ1-6; no clear D gene. The V end lost 6 bases, the J end lost 6 bases, and 6 bases lay between the germline ends. The CDR3 extends over 12 amino acids. Germline-derived CDR1 and CDR2 are MNHEY and SVGEGT. The CDR3 DNA reads as TGTGCCAGCAGCCCGCGTAATTCACCCCTCCACTTT. This gives the protein CASSPRNSPLHF.

The chain has TRBV5-1 and TRBJ2-1; perhaps TRBD2 as D (5 bases). CDR1 SGHRS and CDR2 YFSETQ come from the germline V gene. Trimming took off 8 bases at V and 7 bases at J, with 19 bases between the two ends. This CDR3 region has 14 residues. The CDR3 nucleotides are TGCGCCAGTCAGCCGGGATACCCCGAAAATGAGCAGTTCTTC. Translation gives CASQPGYPENEQFF.

The chain is built from TRBV5-4 and TRBJ2-2, with TRBD2 matching 8 bases. The J segment lost 6 bases and the V segment lost 3 bases, leaving 10 bases of the junction unmatched. Germline assignment: CDR1 SGHNT and CDR2 YYREEE (reference sequence). This CDR3 has 16 amino acids. CDR3 sequence reads: CASSSFGGGLSGELFF. The CDR3 DNA follows: TGTGCCAGCAGCTCGTTCGGGGGGGGCCTATCCGGGGAGCTGTTTTTT.

The chain has TRBV7-9 and TRBJ2-5; TRBD2 aligns across 11 bases. The CDR3 consists of 18 residues. V shed 2 bases and J 3 bases; nucleotides not matched to a gene: 11. Germline V CDR1 and CDR2: SEHNR, FQNEAQ (reference sequence). The CDR3 DNA reads as TGTGCCAGCAGCTTATTGGTCGGGACTAGCGGCCGGAAAGAGACCCAGTACTTC. It is translated as CASSLLVGTSGRKETQYF. The variable domain in full, with the rest retrieved from reference TRBV7-9 and TRBJ2-5, is DTGVSQNPRHKITKRGQNVTFRCDPISEHNRLYWYRQTLGQGPEFLTYFQNEAQLEKSRLLSDRFSAERPKGSFSTLEIQRTEQGDSAMYLCASSLLVGTSGRKETQYFGPGTRLLVL.

This clone has just one count. The V call is TRBV7-2, the J call TRBJ2-3; 8 bases match TRBD2. Trimming at V came to 5 bases and at J to 3 bases, leaving 10 bases not matched to a gene. Germline CDR1 and CDR2: SGHTA and FQGNSA. The CDR3 loop spans 16 amino acids. Here the CDR3 reads CASSPSGGAWTDTQYF. CDR3 nucleotides: TGTGCCAGCAGCCCGAGCGGGGGTGCTTGGACAGATACGCAGTATTTT.

This clone showed up just once. The chain is built from TRBV18 and TRBJ1-6; TRBD1 might be the D (6 bases). V was trimmed by 3 bases and J by 8 bases, leaving 14 bases between them. The CDR3 sequence is 15 residues long. Germline lookup yields CDR1 KGHSH and CDR2 LQKENI. CDR3 region: CASSPISGGDSPLHF. In DNA, the CDR3 is TGTGCCAGCTCACCCATTTCTGGGGGCGATTCACCCCTCCACTTT.

The V call is TRBV4-2, the J call TRBJ2-7; 8 bases fit TRBD2. CDR3 length: 16 residues. V shed 3 bases and J 2 bases; nucleotides not matched to a gene: 9. Looked up from germline, CDR1 is LGHNA and CDR2 is YNFKEQ. The CDR3 region is CASSHLTSGQTYEQYF. CDR3 bases: TGTGCCAGCAGCCATCTTACTAGCGGACAAACCTACGAGCAGTACTTC.

The chain combines TRBV6-5 with TRBJ2-5; possible D gene TRBD1, 6 bases. This CDR3 region has 13 residues. Trimming pared 6 bases from V and 2 bases from J, leaving 10 bases between. Germline CDR1 and CDR2: MNHEY and SVGAGI. The CDR3 bases are TGTGCCAGCAGGCGACAGGTACAAGAGACCCAGTACTTC. It encodes CASRRQVQETQYF.

V and J are TRBV6-1 and TRBJ1-2, with D perhaps TRBD1 (6 bases). The germline gives CDR1 MNHNS, CDR2 SASEGT. CDR3 length: 11 residues. With 9 bases removed from V and 13 bases from J, the gap between germline ends came to 18 bases. CDR3: CASKRGAQGTF. The CDR3 bases are TGTGCCAGTAAGCGGGGGGCCCAGGGCACCTTC.

This sequence joins TRBV27 and TRBJ1-5, with D perhaps TRBD1 (5 bases). The CDR3 is 13 residues long. The V and J ends lost 6 bases and 3 bases respectively, with 9 bases between them. CDR1 is MNHEY and CDR2 is SMNVEV in the germline V gene (reference sequence). CDR3 loop: CASRRDPNQPQHF. CDR3 nucleotide sequence: TGTGCCAGCAGGCGGGACCCCAATCAGCCCCAGCATTTT.